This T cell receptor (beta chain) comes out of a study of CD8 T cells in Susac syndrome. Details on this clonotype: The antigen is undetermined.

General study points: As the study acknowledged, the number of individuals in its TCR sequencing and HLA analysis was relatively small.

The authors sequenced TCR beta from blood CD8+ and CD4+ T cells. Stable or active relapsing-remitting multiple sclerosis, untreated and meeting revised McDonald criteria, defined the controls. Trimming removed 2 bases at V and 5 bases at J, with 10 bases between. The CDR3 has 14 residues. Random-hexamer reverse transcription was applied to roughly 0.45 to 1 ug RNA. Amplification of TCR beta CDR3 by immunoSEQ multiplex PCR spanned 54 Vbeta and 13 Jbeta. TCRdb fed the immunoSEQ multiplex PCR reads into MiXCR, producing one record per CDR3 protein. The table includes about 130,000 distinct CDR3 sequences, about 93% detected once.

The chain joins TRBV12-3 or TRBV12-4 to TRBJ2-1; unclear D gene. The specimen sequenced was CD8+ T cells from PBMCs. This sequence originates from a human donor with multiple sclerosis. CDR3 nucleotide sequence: TGTGCCAGCAGTTTACGGCAGACCGACAATGAGCAGTTCTTC. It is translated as CASSLRQTDNEQFF.